This TCR beta chain was documented in a study of T cells in Graves' hyperthyroidism and ophthalmopathy. About the research overall: Before any treatment, at initial diagnosis, peripheral blood was collected.

Trimming pared 6 bases from V and 3 bases from J, leaving 18 bases between. Germline lookup yields CDR1 SEHNR and CDR2 FQNEAQ (reference sequence). This CDR3 region has 15 residues. Worth noting for this clonotype: As yet, its antigen is unknown.

Regarding the study as a whole: Ophthalmopathy onset followed model prediction by a median around 6.9 months. Ophthalmopathy could be told apart from stable hyperthyroidism with a 13 V-J model.

The source material, RNA transcripts, was used to amplify TCR beta CDR3 regions. The study used the HTBI primer set for a first-round RT-PCR of the TCR CDR3. Each CDR3 protein is one row after TCRdb ran MiXCR on the multiplex PCR reads. Here the sample spans over 650,000 distinct CDR3 sequences, approximately 16% being singletons. The receptor was derived from a man in his late teens or twenties with Graves' hyperthyroidism. The V gene is TRBV7-9, the J gene TRBJ2-7; the D is unclear. Specimen: blood. The CDR3 bases are TGTGCCAGCAGTCCCCGAGGCGGTCTACACTACGAGCAGTACTTC. Its translation is CASSPRGGLHYEQYF.